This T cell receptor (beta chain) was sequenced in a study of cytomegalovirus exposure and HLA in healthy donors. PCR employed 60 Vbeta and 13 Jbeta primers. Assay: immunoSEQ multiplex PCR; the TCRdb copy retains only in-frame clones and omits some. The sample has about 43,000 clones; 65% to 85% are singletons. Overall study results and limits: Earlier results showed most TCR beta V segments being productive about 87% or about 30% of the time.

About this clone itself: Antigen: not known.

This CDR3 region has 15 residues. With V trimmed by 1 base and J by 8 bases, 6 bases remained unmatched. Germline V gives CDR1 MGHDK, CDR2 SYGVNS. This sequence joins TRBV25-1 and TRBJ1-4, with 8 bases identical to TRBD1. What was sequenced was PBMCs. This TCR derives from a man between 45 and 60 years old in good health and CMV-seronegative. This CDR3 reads CASSELTGVREKLFF. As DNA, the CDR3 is TGTGCCAGCAGTGAATTGACAGGGGTACGAGAAAAACTGTTTTTT.